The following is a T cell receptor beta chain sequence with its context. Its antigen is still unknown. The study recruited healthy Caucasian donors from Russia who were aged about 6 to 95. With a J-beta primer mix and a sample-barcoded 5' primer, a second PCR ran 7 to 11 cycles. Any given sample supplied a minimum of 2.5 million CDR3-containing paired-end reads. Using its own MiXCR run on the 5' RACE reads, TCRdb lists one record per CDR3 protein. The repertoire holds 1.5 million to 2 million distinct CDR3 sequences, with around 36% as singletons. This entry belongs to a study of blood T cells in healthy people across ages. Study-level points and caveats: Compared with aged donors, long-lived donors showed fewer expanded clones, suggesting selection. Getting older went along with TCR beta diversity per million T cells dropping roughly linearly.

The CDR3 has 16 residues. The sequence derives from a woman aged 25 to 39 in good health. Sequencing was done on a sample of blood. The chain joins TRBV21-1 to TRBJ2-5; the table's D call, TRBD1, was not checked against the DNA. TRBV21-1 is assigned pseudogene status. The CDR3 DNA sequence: TGTGCCAGCAGCAAAGGCTCTGGGCCCCAGCAAGAGACCCAGTACTTC. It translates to CASSKGSGPQQETQYF.